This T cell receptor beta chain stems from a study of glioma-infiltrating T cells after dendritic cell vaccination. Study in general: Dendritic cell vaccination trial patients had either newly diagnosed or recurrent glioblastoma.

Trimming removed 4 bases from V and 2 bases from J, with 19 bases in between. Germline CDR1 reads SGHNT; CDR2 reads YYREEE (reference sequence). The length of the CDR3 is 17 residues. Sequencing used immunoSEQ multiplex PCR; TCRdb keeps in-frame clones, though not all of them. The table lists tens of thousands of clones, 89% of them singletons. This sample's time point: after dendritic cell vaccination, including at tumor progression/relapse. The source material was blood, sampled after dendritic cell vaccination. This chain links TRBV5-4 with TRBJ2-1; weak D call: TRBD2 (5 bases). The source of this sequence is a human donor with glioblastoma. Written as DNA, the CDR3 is TGTGCCAGCAGCCTGGCGGCGGGTAGTCGGCCCTACAATGAGCAGTTCTTC. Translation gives CASSLAAGSRPYNEQFF.